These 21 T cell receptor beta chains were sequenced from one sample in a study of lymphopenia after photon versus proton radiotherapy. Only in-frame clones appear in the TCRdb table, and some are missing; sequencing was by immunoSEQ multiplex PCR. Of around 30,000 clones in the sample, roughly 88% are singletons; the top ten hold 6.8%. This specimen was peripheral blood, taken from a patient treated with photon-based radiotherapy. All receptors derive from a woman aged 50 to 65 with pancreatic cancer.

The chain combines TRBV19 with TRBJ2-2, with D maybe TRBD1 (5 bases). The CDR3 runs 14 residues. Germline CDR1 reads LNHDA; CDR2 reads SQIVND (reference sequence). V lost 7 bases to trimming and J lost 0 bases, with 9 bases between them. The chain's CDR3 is CASNGRANTGELFF. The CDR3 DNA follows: TGTGCCAGTAACGGCAGGGCGAACACCGGGGAGCTGTTTTTT.

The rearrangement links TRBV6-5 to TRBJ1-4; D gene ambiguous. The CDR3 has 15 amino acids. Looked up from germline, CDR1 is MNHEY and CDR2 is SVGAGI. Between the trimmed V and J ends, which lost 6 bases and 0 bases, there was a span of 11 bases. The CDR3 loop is CASSLAGATNEKLFF. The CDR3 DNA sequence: TGTGCCAGCAGCCTAGCGGGCGCAACTAATGAAAAACTGTTTTTT.

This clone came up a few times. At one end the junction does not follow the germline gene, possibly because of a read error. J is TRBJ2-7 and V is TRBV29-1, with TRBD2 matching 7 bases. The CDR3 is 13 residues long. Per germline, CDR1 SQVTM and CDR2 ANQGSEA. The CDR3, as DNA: TGCAGCGTCGGACTAGTAGGCTCCCACGAGCAGTACTTC. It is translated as CSVGLVGSHEQYF.

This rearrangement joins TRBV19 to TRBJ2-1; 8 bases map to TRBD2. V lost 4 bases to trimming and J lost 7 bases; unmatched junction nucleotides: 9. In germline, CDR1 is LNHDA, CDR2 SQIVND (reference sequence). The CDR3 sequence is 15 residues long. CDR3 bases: TGTGCCAGTAGTAGATATAGCGGGACCCTAAATGAGCAGTTCTTC. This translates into CASSRYSGTLNEQFF.

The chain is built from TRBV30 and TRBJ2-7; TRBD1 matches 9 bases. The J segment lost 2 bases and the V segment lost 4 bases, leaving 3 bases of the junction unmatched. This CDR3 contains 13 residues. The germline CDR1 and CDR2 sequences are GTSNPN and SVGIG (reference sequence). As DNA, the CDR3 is TGTGCCTGGACGCGACAGGGGGCCTACGAGCAGTACTTC. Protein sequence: CAWTRQGAYEQYF. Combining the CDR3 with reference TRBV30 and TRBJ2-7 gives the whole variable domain SQTIHQWPATLVQPVGSPLSLECTVEGTSNPNLYWYRQAAGRGLQLLFYSVGIGQISSEVPQNLSASRPQDRQFILSSKKLLLSDSGFYLCAWTRQGAYEQYFGPGTRLTVT.

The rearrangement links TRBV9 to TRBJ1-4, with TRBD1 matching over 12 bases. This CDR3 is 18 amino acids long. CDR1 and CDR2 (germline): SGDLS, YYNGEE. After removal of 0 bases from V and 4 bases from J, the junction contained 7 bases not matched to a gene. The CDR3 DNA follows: TGTGCCAGCAGCGTAGGGGACAGGGGGCATCGGGATAATGAAAAACTGTTTTTT. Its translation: CASSVGDRGHRDNEKLFF.

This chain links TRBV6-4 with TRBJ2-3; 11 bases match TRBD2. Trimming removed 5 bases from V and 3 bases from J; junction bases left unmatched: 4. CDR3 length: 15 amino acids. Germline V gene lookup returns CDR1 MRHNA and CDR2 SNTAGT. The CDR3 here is CASSLAGGGTDTQYF. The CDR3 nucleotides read TGTGCCAGCAGTCTAGCGGGAGGAGGGACAGATACGCAGTATTTT.

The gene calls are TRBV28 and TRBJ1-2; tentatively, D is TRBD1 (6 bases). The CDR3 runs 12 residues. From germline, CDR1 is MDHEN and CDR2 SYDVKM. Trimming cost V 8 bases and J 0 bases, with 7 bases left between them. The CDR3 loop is CASGTTNYGYTF. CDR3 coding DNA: TGTGCCAGCGGGACAACTAACTATGGCTACACCTTC.

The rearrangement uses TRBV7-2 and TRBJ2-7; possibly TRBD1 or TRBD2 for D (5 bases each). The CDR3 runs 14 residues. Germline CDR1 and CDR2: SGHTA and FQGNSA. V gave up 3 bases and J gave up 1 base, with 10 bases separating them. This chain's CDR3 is CASSLGPISYEQYF. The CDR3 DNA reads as TGTGCCAGCAGCTTGGGACCCATTTCCTACGAGCAGTACTTC.

The chain's CDR3 is CASSPSRAPTEGNTIYF. DNA of the CDR3: TGTGCCAGCTCACCCTCCCGGGCACCGACCGAGGGAAACACCATATATTTT. The genes are TRBV18 and TRBJ1-3; D remains unclear. Germline CDR1 reads KGHSH; CDR2 reads LQKENI. The CDR3 runs 17 residues. The germline V and J ends were trimmed by 3 bases and 4 bases, with 19 bases remaining between them.

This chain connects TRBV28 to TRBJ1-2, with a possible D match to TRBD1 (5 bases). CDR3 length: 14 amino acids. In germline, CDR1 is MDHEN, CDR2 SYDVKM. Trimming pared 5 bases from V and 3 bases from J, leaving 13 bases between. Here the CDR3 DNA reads TGTGCCAGCAGTCCACAGGAGCGACACTATGGCTACACCTTC. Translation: CASSPQERHYGYTF.

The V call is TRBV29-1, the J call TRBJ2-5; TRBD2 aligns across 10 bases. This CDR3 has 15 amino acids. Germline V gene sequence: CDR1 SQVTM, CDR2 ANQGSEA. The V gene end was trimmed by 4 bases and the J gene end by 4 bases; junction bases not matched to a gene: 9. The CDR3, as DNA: TGCAGCGTTGGCCAGCGGGAGGGGACAGGAGAGACCCAGTACTTC. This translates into CSVGQREGTGETQYF.

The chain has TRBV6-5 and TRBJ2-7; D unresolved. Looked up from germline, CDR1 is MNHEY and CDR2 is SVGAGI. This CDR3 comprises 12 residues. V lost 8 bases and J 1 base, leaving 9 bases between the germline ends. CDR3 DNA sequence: TGTGCCAGCGTCCCTCGATCCTACGAGCAGTACTTC. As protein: CASVPRSYEQYF.

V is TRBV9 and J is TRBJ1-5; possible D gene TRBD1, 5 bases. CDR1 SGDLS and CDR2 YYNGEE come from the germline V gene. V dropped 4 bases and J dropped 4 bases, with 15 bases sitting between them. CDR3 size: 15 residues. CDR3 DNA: TGTGCCAGCAGCAAGAGGGGATTTGAGAATCAGCCCCAGCATTTT. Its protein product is CASSKRGFENQPQHF.

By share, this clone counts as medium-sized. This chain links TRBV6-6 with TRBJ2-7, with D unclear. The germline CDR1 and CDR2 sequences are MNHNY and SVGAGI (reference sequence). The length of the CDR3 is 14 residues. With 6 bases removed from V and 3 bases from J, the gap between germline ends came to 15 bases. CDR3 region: CASRDPDIIYEQYF. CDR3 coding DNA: TGTGCCAGCAGGGACCCCGACATAATCTACGAGCAGTACTTC.

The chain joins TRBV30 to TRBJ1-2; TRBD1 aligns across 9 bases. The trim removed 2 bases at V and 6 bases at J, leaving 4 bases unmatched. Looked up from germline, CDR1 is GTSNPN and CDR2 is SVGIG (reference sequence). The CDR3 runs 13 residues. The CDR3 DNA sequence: TGTGCCTGGAGTCTACAGGGGGCTGATGGCTACACCTTC. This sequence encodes CAWSLQGADGYTF. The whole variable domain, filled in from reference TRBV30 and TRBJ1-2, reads SQTIHQWPATLVQPVGSPLSLECTVEGTSNPNLYWYRQAAGRGLQLLFYSVGIGQISSEVPQNLSASRPQDRQFILSSKKLLLSDSGFYLCAWSLQGADGYTFGSGTRLTVV.

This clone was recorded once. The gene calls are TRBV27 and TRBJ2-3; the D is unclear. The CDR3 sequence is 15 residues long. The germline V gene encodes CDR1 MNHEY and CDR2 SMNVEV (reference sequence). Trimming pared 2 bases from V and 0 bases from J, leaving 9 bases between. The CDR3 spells CASSLQQPSTDTQYF. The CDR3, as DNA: TGTGCCAGCAGTTTACAGCAGCCAAGCACAGATACGCAGTATTTT.

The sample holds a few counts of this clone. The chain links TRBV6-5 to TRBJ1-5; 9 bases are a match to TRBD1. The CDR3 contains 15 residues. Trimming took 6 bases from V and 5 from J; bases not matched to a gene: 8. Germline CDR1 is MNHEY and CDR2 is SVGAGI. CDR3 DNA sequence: TGTGCCAGCAGCTCGGACAGGGGTGGTTATCAGCCCCAGCATTTT. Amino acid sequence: CASSSDRGGYQPQHF.

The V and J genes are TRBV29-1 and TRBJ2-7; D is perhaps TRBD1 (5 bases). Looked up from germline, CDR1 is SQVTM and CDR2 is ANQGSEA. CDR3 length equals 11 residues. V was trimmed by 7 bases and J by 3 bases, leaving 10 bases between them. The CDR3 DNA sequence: TGCAGCGCTACCGACAGCTACGAGCAGTACTTC. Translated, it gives CSATDSYEQYF.

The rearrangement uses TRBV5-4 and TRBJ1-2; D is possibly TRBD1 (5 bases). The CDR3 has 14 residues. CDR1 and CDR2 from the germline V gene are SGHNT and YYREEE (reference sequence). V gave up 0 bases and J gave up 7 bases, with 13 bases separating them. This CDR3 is CASSLEGIQGGYTF. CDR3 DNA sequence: TGTGCCAGCAGCTTGGAAGGTATTCAGGGTGGCTACACCTTC.

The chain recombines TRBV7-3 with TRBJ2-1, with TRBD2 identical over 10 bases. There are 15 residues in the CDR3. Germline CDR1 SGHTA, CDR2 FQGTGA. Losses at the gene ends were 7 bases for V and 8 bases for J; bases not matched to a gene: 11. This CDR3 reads CASTQGTSDSDEQFF. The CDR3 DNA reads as TGTGCCAGCACCCAAGGGACTAGCGATTCAGATGAGCAGTTCTTC.